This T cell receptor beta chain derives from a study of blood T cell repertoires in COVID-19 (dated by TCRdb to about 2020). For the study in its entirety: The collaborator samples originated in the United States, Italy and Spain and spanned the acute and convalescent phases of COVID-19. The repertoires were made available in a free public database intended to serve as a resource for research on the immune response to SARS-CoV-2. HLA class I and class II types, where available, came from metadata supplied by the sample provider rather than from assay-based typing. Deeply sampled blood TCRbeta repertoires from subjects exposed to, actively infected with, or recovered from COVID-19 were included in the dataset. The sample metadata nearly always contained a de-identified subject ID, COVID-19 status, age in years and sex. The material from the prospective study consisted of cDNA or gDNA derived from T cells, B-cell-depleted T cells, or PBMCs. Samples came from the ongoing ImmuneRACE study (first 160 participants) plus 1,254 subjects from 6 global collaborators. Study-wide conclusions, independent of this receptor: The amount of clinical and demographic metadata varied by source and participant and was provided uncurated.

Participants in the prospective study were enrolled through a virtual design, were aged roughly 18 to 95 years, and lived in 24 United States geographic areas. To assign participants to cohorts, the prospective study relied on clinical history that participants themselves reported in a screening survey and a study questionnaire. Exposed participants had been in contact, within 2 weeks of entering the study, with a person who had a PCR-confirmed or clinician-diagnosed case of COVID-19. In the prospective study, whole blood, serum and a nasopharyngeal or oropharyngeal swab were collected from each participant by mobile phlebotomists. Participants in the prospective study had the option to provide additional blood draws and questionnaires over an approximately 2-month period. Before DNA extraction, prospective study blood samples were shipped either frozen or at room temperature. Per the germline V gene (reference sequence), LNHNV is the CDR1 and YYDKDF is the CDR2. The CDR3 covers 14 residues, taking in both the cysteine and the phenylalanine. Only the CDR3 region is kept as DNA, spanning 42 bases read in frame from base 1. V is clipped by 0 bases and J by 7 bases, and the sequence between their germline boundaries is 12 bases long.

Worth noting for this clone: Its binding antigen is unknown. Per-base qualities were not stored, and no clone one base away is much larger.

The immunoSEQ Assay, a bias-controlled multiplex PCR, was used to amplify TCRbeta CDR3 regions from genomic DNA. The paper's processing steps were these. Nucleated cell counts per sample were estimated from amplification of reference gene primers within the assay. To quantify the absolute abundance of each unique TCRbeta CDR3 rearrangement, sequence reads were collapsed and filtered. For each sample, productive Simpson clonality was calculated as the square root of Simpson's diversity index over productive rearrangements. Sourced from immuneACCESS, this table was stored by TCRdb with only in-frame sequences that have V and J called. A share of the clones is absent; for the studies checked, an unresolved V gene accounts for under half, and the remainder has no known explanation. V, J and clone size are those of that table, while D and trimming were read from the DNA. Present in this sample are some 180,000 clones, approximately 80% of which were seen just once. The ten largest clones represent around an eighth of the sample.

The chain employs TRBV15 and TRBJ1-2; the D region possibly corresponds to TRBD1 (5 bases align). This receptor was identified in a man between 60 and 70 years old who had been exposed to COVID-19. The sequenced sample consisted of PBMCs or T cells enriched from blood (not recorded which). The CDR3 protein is CATSRDRVLSGYTF. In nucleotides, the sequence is TGTGCCACCAGCAGAGACAGGGTTTTGAGTGGCTACACCTTC.